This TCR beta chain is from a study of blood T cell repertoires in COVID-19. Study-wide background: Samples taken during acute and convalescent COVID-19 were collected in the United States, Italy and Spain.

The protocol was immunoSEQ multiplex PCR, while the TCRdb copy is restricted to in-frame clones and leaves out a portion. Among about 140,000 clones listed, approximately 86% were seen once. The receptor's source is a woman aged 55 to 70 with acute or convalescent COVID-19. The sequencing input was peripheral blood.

The CDR3 loop is CASSGAPNQPQHF. The CDR3 DNA is TGTGCCAGCAGCGGGGCCCCCAATCAGCCCCAGCATTTT. The V gene is TRBV11-1, the J gene TRBJ1-5, with a weak D call TRBD1 (5 bases). Trimming left V 5 bases short and J 3 bases short, with 8 bases between. This CDR3 comprises 13 residues. Germline values: CDR1 SGHAT, CDR2 FQDESV (reference sequence).